The 18 T cell receptor beta chains presented below share a single source sample, sequenced in a study of shared clonotypes between healthy human individuals. Here immunoSEQ multiplex PCR was the method, and the copy in TCRdb shows in-frame clones only, minus some. The table shows 2 million to 2.5 million clones, with 85% to 95% occurring only once. Sequenced sample: naive CD4+ T cells from PBMCs. The subset: CD45RA+ positively selected. All receptors come from a man in his late teens or twenties in good health. Some clones in this sample may be carry-over from other donors' samples.

The V and J genes are TRBV27 and TRBJ2-6; 11 bases map to TRBD2. CDR1 and CDR2 (germline): MNHEY, SMNVEV (reference sequence). This CDR3 has 19 amino acids. Trimming took 2 bases from V and 0 from J; bases not matched to a gene: 6. Here the CDR3 DNA reads TGTGCCAGCAGTTTAAAACTAGCGGGAGTTCTCTCTGGGGCCAACGTCCTGACTTTC. Encoded protein: CASSLKLAGVLSGANVLTF. Drawing the rest from reference TRBV27 and TRBJ2-6, the complete variable domain is EAQVTQNPRYLITVTGKKLTVTCSQNMNHEYMSWYRQDPGLGLRQIYYSMNVEVTDKGDVPEGYKVSRKEKRNFPLILESPSPNQTSLYFCASSLKLAGVLSGANVLTFGAGSRLTVL.

In this sample, this clone turned up once. This chain joins TRBV28 and TRBJ2-7; D tentatively reads TRBD1 or TRBD2 (5 bases each). CDR3 length equals 15 residues. In germline, CDR1 is MDHEN, CDR2 SYDVKM. V was clipped by 2 bases and J by 4 bases, with 15 bases between them. The CDR3 reads CASSLPGPGSYEQYF. Written as DNA, the CDR3 is TGTGCCAGCAGTTTACCGGGACCCGGCTCGTACGAGCAGTACTTC.

The rearrangement joins TRBV7-3 to TRBJ1-2; a possible D gene is TRBD1 (6 bases). CDR3 size: 15 residues. Germline values: CDR1 SGHTA, CDR2 FQGTGA. Trimming shortened V by 6 bases and J by 4 bases, and 18 bases separated the two germline ends. CDR3 sequence: CASSQGGFGAYGYTF. The CDR3 DNA follows: TGTGCCAGCAGTCAAGGGGGTTTCGGCGCCTATGGCTACACCTTC.

A word on this clone: The sample has other DNA sequences that encode this CDR3 too. The chain uses TRBV6-1 and TRBJ1-1; tentatively, D is TRBD1 (5 bases). The CDR3 extends over 13 amino acids. The V end was cut by 6 bases, the J end by 0 bases, with 8 bases between. CDR1 is MNHNS, CDR2 SASEGT, per germline. The CDR3 reads CASRRGMNTEAFF. The CDR3 DNA sequence: TGTGCCAGCAGGCGGGGGATGAACACTGAAGCTTTCTTT.

The rearrangement uses TRBV6-1 and TRBJ2-1; the D gene is possibly TRBD2 (6 bases). Germline CDR1 is MNHNS and CDR2 is SASEGT. V was shortened by 4 bases and J by 2 bases, with 18 bases between the two germline ends. The CDR3 loop spans 17 amino acids. The CDR3, as DNA: TGTGCCAGCAGTGCCCGAGGAGGGACTGCCGCCTACAATGAGCAGTTCTTC. Translating gives CASSARGGTAAYNEQFF.

The genes are TRBV4-1 and TRBJ2-7; D unresolved. The CDR3 length is 13 residues. V was shortened by 1 base and J by 3 bases, with 7 bases between the two germline ends. In germline, CDR1 is MGHRA, CDR2 YSYEKL. The CDR3: CASSQVGIYEQYF. The CDR3 bases are TGCGCCAGCAGCCAAGTTGGGATCTACGAGCAGTACTTC.

The sample holds one count of this clone. The chain recombines TRBV18 with TRBJ1-2; TRBD1 aligns across 7 bases. The junction had 5 bases not matched to a gene; V was cut back by 3 bases and J by 7 bases. Germline CDR1 is KGHSH and CDR2 is LQKENI. The CDR3 runs 13 residues. The CDR3 loop is CASSPPQGTGYTF. In DNA, the CDR3 is TGTGCCAGCTCACCCCCACAGGGGACTGGCTACACCTTC.

V and J are TRBV28 and TRBJ2-6; D ambiguous. With 3 bases removed from V and 0 bases from J, the gap between germline ends came to 9 bases. The CDR3 is 16 amino acids. Germline-derived CDR1 and CDR2 are MDHEN and SYDVKM. The CDR3 here is CASSFGRVSGANVLTF. The DNA for the CDR3 is TGTGCCAGCAGTTTCGGCCGGGTCTCTGGGGCCAACGTCCTGACTTTC.

The V gene is TRBV7-2, the J gene TRBJ2-1, with unresolved D. V was pared by 4 bases and J by 10 bases, with 14 bases between. The CDR3 loop spans 13 amino acids. Looked up from germline, CDR1 is SGHTA and CDR2 is FQGNSA. CDR3 loop: CASSYRTLGEQFF. DNA of the CDR3: TGTGCCAGCAGCTACCGGACGCTGGGGGAGCAGTTCTTC.

This chain links TRBV15 with TRBJ1-5, with D uncertain. Per germline, CDR1 LNHNV and CDR2 YYDKDF (reference sequence). CDR3 length equals 13 residues. V shed 2 bases and J shed 6 bases, with 8 bases lying between them. CDR3 loop: CATSRQVTQPQHF. CDR3 sequence (DNA): TGTGCCACCAGCAGACAGGTAACTCAGCCCCAGCATTTT.

CDR3 nucleotide sequence: TGTGCCAGCAGTTGGACAGGAGGACAGCCCCAGCATTTT. Translated, it gives CASSWTGGQPQHF. The chain carries TRBV28 and TRBJ1-5, with 7 bases lining up with TRBD1. Unmatched junction bases numbered 4, after V lost 4 bases and J lost 7 bases. Germline lookup yields CDR1 MDHEN and CDR2 SYDVKM. The CDR3 extends over 13 amino acids.

The rearrangement uses TRBV9 and TRBJ2-1; tentatively, D is TRBD1 (6 bases). V lost 3 bases to trimming and J lost 0 bases, with 16 bases between them. The CDR3 totals 17 residues. The V gene's germline CDR1 is SGDLS and CDR2 YYNGEE. The CDR3 loop is CASSAGQTGYSYNEQFF. DNA of the CDR3: TGTGCCAGCAGCGCAGGACAGACGGGCTACTCCTACAATGAGCAGTTCTTC.

The chain employs TRBV5-1 and TRBJ1-4; D is unclear. The CDR3 extends over 19 amino acids. V shed 1 base and J shed 3 bases, with 22 bases lying between them. Germline V gene lookup returns CDR1 SGHRS and CDR2 YFSETQ. CDR3 region: CASSLMGTGGLAANEKLFF. The CDR3 DNA is TGCGCCAGCAGCTTGATGGGTACCGGCGGGTTGGCGGCTAATGAAAAACTGTTTTTT. Looking up the rest from reference TRBV5-1 and TRBJ1-4 gives the full variable domain: KAGVTQTPRYLIKTRGQQVTLSCSPISGHRSVSWYQQTPGQGLQFLFEYFSETQRNKGNFPGRFSGRQFSNSRSEMNVSTLELGDSALYLCASSLMGTGGLAANEKLFFGSGTQLSVL.

J is TRBJ2-2 and V is TRBV5-1, with D perhaps TRBD2 (6 bases). The V end was cut by 1 base, the J end by 0 bases, with 10 bases between. The CDR3 has 16 amino acids. Germline V CDR1 and CDR2: SGHRS, YFSETQ. The CDR3 region is CASSLWGGANTGELFF. The CDR3 bases are TGCGCCAGCAGCTTGTGGGGCGGGGCGAACACCGGGGAGCTGTTTTTT. Supplemented by reference TRBV5-1 and TRBJ2-2, the full variable domain reads KAGVTQTPRYLIKTRGQQVTLSCSPISGHRSVSWYQQTPGQGLQFLFEYFSETQRNKGNFPGRFSGRQFSNSRSEMNVSTLELGDSALYLCASSLWGGANTGELFFGEGSRLTVL.

This clone was picked up one time. This chain connects TRBV5-1 to TRBJ2-7; D is possibly TRBD2 (5 bases). The CDR3 runs 13 residues. Germline V lookup: CDR1 SGHRS, CDR2 YFSETQ. Deletions cut 1 base from V and 7 bases from J, with 12 bases between. CDR3 sequence: CASSLREPREQYF. In nucleotides, the CDR3 is TGCGCCAGCAGCTTGCGGGAACCTAGGGAGCAGTACTTC.

The chain carries TRBV28 and TRBJ2-2; D is undetermined. The CDR3 contains 18 residues. The germline CDR1 and CDR2 sequences are MDHEN and SYDVKM. The V gene lost 1 base and the J gene lost 1 base, with 16 bases spanning the gap. CDR3 in amino acids: CASSLSIRSQRNTGELFF. For the CDR3, the DNA is TGTGCCAGCAGTTTATCTATCCGATCGCAAAGGAACACCGGGGAGCTGTTTTTT.

The chain combines TRBV29-1 with TRBJ1-2; D is possibly TRBD1 (6 bases). Trimming took 2 bases from V and 0 from J, leaving 19 bases between them. The length of the CDR3 is 17 residues. The V gene's germline CDR1 is SQVTM and CDR2 ANQGSEA. DNA for the CDR3: TGCAGCGTTGAAAGGGGGGGCAGCGATCCAACTAACTATGGCTACACCTTC. Protein: CSVERGGSDPTNYGYTF.

The CDR3 protein is CASRASASSYEQYF. The CDR3 DNA follows: TGTGCCAGCAGGGCTAGCGCCAGCTCCTACGAGCAGTACTTC. V gene TRBV5-4 combines with J gene TRBJ2-7; D perhaps matches TRBD2 (6 bases). With 5 bases removed from V and 0 bases from J, the gap between germline ends came to 12 bases. Germline V CDR1 and CDR2: SGHNT, YYREEE (reference sequence). The CDR3 length is 14 residues.